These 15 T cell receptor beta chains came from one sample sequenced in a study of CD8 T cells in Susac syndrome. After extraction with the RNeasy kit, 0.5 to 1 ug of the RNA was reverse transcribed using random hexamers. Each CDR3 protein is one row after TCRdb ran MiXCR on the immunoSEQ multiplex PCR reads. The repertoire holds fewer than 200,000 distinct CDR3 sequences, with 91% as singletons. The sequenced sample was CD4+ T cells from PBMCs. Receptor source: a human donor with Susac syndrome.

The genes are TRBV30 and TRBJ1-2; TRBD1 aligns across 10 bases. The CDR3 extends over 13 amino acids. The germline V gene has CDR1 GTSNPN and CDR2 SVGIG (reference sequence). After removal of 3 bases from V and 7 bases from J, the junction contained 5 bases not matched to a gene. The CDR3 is CAWSGDRGFGYTF. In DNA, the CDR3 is TGTGCCTGGAGCGGGGACAGGGGCTTTGGCTACACCTTC.

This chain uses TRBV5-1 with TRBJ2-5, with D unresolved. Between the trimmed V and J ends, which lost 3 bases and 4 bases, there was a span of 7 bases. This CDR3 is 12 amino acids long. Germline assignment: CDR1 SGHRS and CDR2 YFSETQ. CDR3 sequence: CASSSKGETQYF. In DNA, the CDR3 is TGCGCCAGCAGCTCAAAAGGAGAGACCCAGTACTTC.

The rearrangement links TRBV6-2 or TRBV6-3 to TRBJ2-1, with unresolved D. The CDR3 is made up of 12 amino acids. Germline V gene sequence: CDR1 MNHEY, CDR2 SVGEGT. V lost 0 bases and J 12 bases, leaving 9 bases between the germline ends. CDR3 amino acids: CASSYSNGVQFF. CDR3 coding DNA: TGTGCCAGCAGTTACTCGAACGGCGTGCAGTTCTTC.

Written as DNA, the CDR3 is TGTGCCTGGGGAACCGGGACAGGGTCCCAGCCCCAGCATTTT. This gives the protein CAWGTGTGSQPQHF. The chain links TRBV30 to TRBJ1-5; 9 bases agree with TRBD1. The length of the CDR3 is 14 residues. The V gene end was trimmed by 5 bases and the J gene end by 7 bases; junction bases not matched to a gene: 9. Germline CDR1 GTSNPN, CDR2 SVGIG (reference sequence).

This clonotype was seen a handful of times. CDR3 in DNA: TGCGCCAGCAGCCGGGGGGGGAACACTGAAGCTTTCTTT. Translated, it gives CASSRGGNTEAFF. The rearrangement links TRBV5-1 to TRBJ1-1; D is possibly TRBD1 (5 bases). V dropped 4 bases and J dropped 1 base, with 8 bases sitting between them. CDR3 length: 13 amino acids. CDR1 is SGHRS, CDR2 YFSETQ, per germline. Supplemented by reference TRBV5-1 and TRBJ1-1, the full variable domain reads KAGVTQTPRYLIKTRGQQVTLSCSPISGHRSVSWYQQTPGQGLQFLFEYFSETQRNKGNFPGRFSGRQFSNSRSEMNVSTLELGDSALYLCASSRGGNTEAFFGQGTRLTVV.

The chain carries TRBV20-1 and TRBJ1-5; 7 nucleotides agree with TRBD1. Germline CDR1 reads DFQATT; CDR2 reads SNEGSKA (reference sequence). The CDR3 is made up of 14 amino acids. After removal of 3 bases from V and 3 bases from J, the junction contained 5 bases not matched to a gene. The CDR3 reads CSARRGPPNQPQHF. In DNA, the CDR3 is TGCAGTGCTAGGAGGGGGCCCCCCAATCAGCCCCAGCATTTT.

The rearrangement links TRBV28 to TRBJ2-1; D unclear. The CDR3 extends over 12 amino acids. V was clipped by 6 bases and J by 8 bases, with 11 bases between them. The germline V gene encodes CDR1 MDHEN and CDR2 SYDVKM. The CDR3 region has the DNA TGTGCCAGCAGAGATCCGGTAGATGAGCAGTTCTTC. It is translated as CASRDPVDEQFF.

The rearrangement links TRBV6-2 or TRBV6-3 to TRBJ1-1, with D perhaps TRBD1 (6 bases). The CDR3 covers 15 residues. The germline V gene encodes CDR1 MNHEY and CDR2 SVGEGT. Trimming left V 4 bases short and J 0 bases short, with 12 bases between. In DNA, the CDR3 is TGTGCCAGCAGTTTGAGACCAGGGGTGAACACTGAAGCTTTCTTT. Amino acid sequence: CASSLRPGVNTEAFF.

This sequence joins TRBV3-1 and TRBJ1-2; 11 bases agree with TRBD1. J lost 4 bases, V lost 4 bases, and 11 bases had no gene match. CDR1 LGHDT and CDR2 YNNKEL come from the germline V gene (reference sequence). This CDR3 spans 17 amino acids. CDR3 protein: CASSPRTGGVGGYGYTF. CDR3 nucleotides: TGTGCCAGCAGCCCTCGGACAGGGGGCGTGGGTGGCTATGGCTACACCTTC.

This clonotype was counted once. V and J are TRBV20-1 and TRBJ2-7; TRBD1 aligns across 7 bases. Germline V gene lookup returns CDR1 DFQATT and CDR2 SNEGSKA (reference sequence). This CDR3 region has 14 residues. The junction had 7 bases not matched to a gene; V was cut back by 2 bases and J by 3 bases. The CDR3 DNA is TGCAGTGCTAGAAGGGACAGTCCTCTCTACGAGCAGTACTTC. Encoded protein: CSARRDSPLYEQYF.

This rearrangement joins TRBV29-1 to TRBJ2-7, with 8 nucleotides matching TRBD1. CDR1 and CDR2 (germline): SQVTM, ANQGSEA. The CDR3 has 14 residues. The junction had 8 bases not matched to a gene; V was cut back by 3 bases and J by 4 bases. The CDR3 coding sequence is TGCAGCGTTGACGCAGGGGGCTCACCATACGAGCAGTACTTC. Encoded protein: CSVDAGGSPYEQYF.

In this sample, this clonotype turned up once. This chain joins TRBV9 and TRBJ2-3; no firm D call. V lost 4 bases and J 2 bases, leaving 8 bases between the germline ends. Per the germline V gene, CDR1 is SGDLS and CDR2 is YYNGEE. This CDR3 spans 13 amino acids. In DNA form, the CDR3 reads TGTGCCAGCAGCTCAAGTAACACAGATACGCAGTATTTT. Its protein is CASSSSNTDTQYF.

CDR3 DNA sequence: TGTGCCACCAGCAGAGACCCCCGGCAGGATTGGTACGAGCAGTACTTC. Its translation is CATSRDPRQDWYEQYF. The chain recombines TRBV15 with TRBJ2-7; no clear D. CDR3 size: 16 residues. In germline, CDR1 is LNHNV, CDR2 YYDKDF (reference sequence). V lost 0 bases, J lost 4 bases, and 16 bases lay in between.

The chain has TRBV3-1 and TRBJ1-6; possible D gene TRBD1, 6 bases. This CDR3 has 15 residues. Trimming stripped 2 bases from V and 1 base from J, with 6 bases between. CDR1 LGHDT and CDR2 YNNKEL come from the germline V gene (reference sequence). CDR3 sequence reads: CASSQRGSYNSPLHF. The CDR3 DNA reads TGTGCCAGCAGCCAAAGGGGGTCCTATAATTCACCCCTCCACTTT.

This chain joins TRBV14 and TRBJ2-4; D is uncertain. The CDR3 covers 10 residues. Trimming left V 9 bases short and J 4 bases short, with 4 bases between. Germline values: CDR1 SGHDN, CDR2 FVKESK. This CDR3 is CASPKNIQYF. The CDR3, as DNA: TGTGCCAGTCCAAAAAACATTCAGTACTTC.